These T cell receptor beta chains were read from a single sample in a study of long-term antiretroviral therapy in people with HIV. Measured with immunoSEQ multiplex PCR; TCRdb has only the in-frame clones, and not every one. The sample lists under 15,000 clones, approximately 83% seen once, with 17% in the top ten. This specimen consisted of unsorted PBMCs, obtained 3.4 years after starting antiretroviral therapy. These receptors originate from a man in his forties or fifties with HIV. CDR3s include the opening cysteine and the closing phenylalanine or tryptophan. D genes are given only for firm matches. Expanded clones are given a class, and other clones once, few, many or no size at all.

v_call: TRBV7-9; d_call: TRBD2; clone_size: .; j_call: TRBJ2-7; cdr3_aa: CASTSVGGVKNEQYF; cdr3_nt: TGTGCCAGCACCTCCGTGGGAGGGGTCAAGAACGAGCAGTACTTC
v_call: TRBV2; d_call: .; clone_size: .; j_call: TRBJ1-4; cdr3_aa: CASHFRATNEKLFF; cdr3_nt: TGTGCCAGCCATTTCAGGGCTACTAATGAAAAACTGTTTTTT
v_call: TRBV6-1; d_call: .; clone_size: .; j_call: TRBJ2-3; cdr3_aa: CASRVEKAPDTQYF; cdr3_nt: TGTGCCAGCAGAGTAGAAAAAGCCCCCGATACGCAGTATTTT
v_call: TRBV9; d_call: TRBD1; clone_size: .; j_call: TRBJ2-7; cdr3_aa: CASSPGQAYEQYF; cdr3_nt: TGTGCCAGCAGCCCGGGACAGGCCTACGAGCAGTACTTC
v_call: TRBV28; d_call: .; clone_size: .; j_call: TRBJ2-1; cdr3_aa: CASSFTQGRDEQFF; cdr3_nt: TGTGCCAGCAGTTTTACACAGGGACGCGATGAGCAGTTCTTC
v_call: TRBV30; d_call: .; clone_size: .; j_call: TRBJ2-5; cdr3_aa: CAWSVHQGVGETQYF; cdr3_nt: TGTGCCTGGAGTGTACATCAGGGAGTAGGGGAGACCCAGTACTTC
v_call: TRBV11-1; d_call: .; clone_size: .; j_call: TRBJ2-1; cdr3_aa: CASSLSSDEQFF; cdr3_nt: TGTGCCAGCAGCTTAAGTTCGGATGAGCAGTTCTTC
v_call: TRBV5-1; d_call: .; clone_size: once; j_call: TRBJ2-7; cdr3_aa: CASSLMAGVYEQYF; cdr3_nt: TGCGCCAGCAGCTTGATGGCAGGGGTCTACGAGCAGTACTTC
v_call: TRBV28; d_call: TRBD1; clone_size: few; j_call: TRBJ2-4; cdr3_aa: CASRKDRVDLLAKNIQYF; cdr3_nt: TGTGCCAGCAGGAAGGACAGGGTGGACTTACTAGCCAAAAACATTCAGTACTTC
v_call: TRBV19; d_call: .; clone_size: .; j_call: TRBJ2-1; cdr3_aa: CASSIGTFNNEQFF; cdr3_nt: TGTGCCAGTAGTATAGGGACTTTCAACAATGAGCAGTTCTTC
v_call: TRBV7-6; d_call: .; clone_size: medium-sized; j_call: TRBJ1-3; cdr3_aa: CASSLDNRVTSGNTIYF; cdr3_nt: TGTGCCAGCAGCTTAGATAACAGGGTGACCTCTGGAAACACCATATATTTT
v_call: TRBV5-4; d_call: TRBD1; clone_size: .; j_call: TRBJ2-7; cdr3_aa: CASSPTGTGPLEQYF; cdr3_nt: TGTGCCAGCAGCCCGACCGGGACAGGCCCACTCGAGCAGTACTTC
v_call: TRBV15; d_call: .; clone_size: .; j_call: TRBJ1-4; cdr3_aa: CATSRDRSGIEKLFF; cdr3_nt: TGTGCCACCAGCAGAGATCGGAGTGGGATTGAAAAACTGTTTTTT
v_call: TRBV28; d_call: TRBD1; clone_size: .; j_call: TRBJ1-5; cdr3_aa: CASRPNRGFQPQHF; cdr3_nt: TGTGCCAGCAGACCTAACAGGGGTTTTCAGCCCCAGCATTTT
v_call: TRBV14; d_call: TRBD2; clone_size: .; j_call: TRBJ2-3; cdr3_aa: CASSPTSGKHTQYF; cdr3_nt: TGTGCCAGCAGCCCGACTAGCGGGAAACATACGCAGTATTTT
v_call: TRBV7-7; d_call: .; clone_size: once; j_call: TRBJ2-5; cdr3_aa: CASSHGVYKGQETQYF; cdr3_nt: TGTGCCAGCAGCCATGGCGTATACAAGGGCCAAGAGACCCAGTACTTC
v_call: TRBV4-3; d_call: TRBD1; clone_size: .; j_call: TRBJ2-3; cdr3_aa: CASSRQGESTDTQYF; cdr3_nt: TGCGCCAGCAGCAGACAGGGAGAAAGCACAGATACGCAGTATTTT
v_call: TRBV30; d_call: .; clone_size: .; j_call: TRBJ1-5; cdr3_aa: CAWSQTGLNQPQHF; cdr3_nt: TGTGCCTGGAGTCAGACAGGACTTAATCAGCCCCAGCATTTT
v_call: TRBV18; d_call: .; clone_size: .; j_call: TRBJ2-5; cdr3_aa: CASSPLGGETQYF; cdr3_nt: TGTGCCAGCTCACCATTAGGGGGGGAGACCCAGTACTTC
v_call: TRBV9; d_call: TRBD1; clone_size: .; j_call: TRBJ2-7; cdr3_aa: CASSSGTGRGYEQYF; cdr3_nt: TGTGCCAGCAGCTCCGGGACAGGGAGGGGTTACGAGCAGTACTTC
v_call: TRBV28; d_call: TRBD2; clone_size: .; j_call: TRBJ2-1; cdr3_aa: CASTLPGLDYNEQFF; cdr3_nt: TGTGCCAGCACCCTACCGGGACTAGACTACAATGAGCAGTTCTTC
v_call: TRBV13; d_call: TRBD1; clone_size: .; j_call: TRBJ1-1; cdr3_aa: CASSPAGQGATEAFF; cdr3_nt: TGTGCCAGCAGCCCCGCGGGACAGGGGGCCACTGAAGCTTTCTTT
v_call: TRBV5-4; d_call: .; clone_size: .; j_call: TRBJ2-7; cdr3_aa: CASSWITRDRSYEQYF; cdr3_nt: TGTGCCAGCAGCTGGATTACTAGAGACCGGTCCTACGAGCAGTACTTC
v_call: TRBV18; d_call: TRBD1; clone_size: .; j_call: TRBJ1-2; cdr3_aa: CASSGDRGNYGYTF; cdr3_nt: TGTGCCAGCTCAGGGGACAGGGGTAACTATGGCTACACCTTC
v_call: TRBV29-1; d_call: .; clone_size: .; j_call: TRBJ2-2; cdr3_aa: CSVESDMTDTGELFF; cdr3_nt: TGCAGCGTTGAAAGCGACATGACTGACACCGGGGAGCTGTTTTTT
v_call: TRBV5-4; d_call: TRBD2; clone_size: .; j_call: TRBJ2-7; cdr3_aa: CASSLGLAISYEQYF; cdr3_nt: TGTGCCAGCAGCTTGGGACTAGCGATCTCCTACGAGCAGTACTTC
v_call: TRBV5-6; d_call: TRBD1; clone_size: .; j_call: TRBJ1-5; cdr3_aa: CASSLGTGRGNQPQHF; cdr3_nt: TGTGCCAGCAGCTTGGGGACAGGGAGGGGCAATCAGCCCCAGCATTTT
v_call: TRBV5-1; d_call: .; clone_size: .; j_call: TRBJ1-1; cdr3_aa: CASSLDGRGNTEAFF; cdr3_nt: TGCGCCAGCAGCTTGGACGGTCGGGGGAACACTGAAGCTTTCTTT
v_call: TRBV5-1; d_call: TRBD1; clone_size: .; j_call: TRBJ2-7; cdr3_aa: CASSFGQGGSYEQYF; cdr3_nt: TGCGCCAGCAGCTTCGGACAGGGTGGTTCCTACGAGCAGTACTTC
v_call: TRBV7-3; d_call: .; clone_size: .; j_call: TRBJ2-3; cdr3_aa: CASSRSVSTDTQYF; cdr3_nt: TGTGCCAGCAGCCGATCGGTCAGCACAGATACGCAGTATTTT
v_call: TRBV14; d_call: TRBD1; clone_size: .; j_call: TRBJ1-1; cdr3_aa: CASSFGQGNTEAFF; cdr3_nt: TGTGCCAGCAGTTTCGGACAGGGGAACACTGAAGCTTTCTTT
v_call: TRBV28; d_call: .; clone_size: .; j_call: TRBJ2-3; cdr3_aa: CASSNRHGAQYF; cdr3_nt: TGTGCCAGCAGCAATAGACACGGGGCGCAGTATTTT
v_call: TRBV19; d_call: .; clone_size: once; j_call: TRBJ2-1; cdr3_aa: CASSEWTQFDEQFF; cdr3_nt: TGTGCCAGTAGTGAATGGACTCAGTTCGATGAGCAGTTCTTC
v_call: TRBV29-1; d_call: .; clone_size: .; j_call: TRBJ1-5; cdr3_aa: CSVGGGESQPQHF; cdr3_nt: TGCAGCGTGGGGGGAGGGGAATCTCAGCCCCAGCATTTT
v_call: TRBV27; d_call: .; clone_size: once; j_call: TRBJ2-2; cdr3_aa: CASRGTNTGELFF; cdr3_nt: TGTGCCAGCAGAGGGACTAACACCGGGGAGCTGTTTTTT
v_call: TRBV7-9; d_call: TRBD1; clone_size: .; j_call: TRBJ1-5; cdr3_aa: CASSQGGESNQPQHF; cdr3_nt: TGTGCCAGCAGTCAGGGGGGCGAAAGCAATCAGCCCCAGCATTTT
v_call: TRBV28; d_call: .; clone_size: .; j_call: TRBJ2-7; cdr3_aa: CATTGGGLPREQYF; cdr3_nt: TGTGCCACCACGGGCGGCGGTCTTCCGCGCGAGCAGTACTTC
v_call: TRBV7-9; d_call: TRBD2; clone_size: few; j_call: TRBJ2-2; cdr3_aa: CASSLALAGSAGELFF; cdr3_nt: TGTGCCAGCAGCTTAGCACTAGCGGGATCCGCCGGGGAGCTGTTTTTT
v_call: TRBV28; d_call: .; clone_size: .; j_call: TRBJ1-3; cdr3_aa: CASSLAREGGNTIYF; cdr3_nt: TGTGCCAGCAGTTTAGCGCGGGAGGGGGGAAACACCATATATTTT
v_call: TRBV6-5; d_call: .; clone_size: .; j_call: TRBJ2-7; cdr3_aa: CASSYSTNYEQYF; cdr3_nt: TGTGCCAGCAGTTACTCGACAAATTACGAGCAGTACTTC
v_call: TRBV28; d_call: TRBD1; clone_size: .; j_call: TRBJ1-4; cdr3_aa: CASSPDGLTGTEDEKLFF; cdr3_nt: TGTGCCAGCAGCCCCGACGGGCTGACCGGGACAGAGGATGAAAAACTGTTTTTT
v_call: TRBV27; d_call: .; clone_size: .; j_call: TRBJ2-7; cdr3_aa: CASGQSLSSYEQYF; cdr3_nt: TGTGCCAGTGGACAGTCCTTAAGCTCCTACGAGCAGTACTTC
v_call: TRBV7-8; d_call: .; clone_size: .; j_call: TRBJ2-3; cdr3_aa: CASSLTTPGTPTQYF; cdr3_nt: TGTGCCAGCAGCTTAACTACCCCCGGGACCCCCACGCAGTATTTT
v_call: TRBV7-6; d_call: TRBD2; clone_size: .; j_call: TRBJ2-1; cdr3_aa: CASSLAGGKEQFF; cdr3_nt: TGTGCCAGCAGCTTAGCGGGGGGGAAAGAACAGTTCTTC
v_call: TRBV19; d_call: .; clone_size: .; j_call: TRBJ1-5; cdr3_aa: CASSIDAGVSNQPQHF; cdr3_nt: TGTGCCAGTAGTATAGATGCAGGAGTTAGCAATCAGCCCCAGCATTTT
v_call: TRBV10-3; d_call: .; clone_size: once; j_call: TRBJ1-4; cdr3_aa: CAISVGEPTFATNEKLFF; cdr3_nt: TGTGCCATCAGTGTTGGCGAGCCTACCTTCGCAACTAATGAAAAACTGTTTTTT
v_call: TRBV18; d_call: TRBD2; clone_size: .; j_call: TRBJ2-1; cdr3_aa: CASSPTQAGGRNEQFF; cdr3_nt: TGTGCCAGCTCACCAACTCAAGCGGGAGGGAGGAATGAGCAGTTCTTC
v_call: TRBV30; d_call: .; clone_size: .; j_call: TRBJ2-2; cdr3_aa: CAWRGQNTGELFF; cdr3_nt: TGTGCCTGGAGAGGGCAGAACACCGGGGAGCTGTTTTTT
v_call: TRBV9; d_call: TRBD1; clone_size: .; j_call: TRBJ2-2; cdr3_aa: CASSVGIGGITGELFF; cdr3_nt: TGTGCCAGCAGCGTAGGCATAGGGGGCATCACCGGGGAGCTGTTTTTT
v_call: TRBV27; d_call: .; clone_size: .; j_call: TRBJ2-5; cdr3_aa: CASSFRDTGQGTQYF; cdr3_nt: TGTGCCAGCAGTTTCCGGGACACTGGGCAAGGGACCCAGTACTTC
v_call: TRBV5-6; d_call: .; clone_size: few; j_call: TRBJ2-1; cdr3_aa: CASSPSYSKASYSYNEQFF; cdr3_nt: TGTGCCAGCAGCCCATCTTACTCGAAAGCGAGTTACTCCTACAATGAGCAGTTCTTC
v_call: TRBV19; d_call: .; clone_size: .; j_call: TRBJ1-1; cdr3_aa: CASSPDGGALNTEAFF; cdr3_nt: TGTGCCAGTAGTCCCGATGGGGGAGCACTTAACACTGAAGCTTTCTTT
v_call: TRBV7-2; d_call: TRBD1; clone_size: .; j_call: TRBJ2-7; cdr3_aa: CASSAPGQGDLEQYF; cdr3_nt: TGTGCCAGCAGCGCGCCGGGACAGGGGGACCTCGAGCAGTACTTC
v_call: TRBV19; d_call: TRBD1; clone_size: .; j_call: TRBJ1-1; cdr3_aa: CASSINWAGGTEAFF; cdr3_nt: TGTGCCAGTAGTATCAATTGGGCAGGGGGTACTGAAGCTTTCTTT
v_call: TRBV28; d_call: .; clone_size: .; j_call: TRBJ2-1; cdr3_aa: CASTLTGEQFF; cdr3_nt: TGTGCCAGCACCTTGACGGGTGAGCAGTTCTTC
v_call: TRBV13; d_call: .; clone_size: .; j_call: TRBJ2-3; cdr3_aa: CASSLAKDRDTQYF; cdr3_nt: TGTGCCAGCAGCTTAGCAAAGGACAGAGATACGCAGTATTTT
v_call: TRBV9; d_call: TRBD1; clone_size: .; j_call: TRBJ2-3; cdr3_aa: CASSVESGTVTDTQYF; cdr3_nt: TGTGCCAGCAGCGTGGAGTCCGGGACAGTAACAGATACGCAGTATTTT
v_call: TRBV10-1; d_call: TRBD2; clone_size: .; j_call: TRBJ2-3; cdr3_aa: CASRPTSGRAVDTQYF; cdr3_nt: TGCGCCAGCAGACCGACTAGCGGGAGGGCCGTTGATACGCAGTATTTT
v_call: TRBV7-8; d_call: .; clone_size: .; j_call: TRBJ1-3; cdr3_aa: CASREEVGFHSGNTIYF; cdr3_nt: TGTGCCAGCAGGGAAGAGGTGGGCTTTCACTCTGGAAACACCATATATTTT